This passage covers 30 T cell receptor beta chains from one sample sequenced in a study of CXCR3-negative and CXCR3-positive naive CD8 T cells. Overall study results and limits: CXCR3-positive naive cells had TRB CDR3s that were more hydrophobic than CXCR3-negative naive cells had.

5' RACE that incorporated UMI labels was used to prepare the TRB cDNA libraries. TCRdb reanalyzed the 5' RACE reads, giving one entry per CDR3 protein sequence and no DNA. The table for this sample gives tens of thousands of distinct CDR3 sequences. For these receptors, no antigen is known. Sequencing used naive CXCR3+ CD8+ T cells from blood. Subset described: CD45RO-CCR7+CD27+CD95- naive CD8+ T cells expressing CXCR3 (TNR3+). These receptors came from a human donor in good health. Some clones in this sample may be carry-over from other donors' samples.

This chain uses TRBV24-1 with TRBJ2-1; the TRBD2 assignment by TCRdb is unverifiable without DNA. The CDR3 has 11 residues. Per the germline V gene, CDR1 is KGHDR and CDR2 is SFDVKD. CDR3 amino acids: CATSRRNEQFF.

The gene calls are TRBV2 and TRBJ2-7; the TCRdb D gene call, TRBD1, has no DNA to confirm it. Germline CDR1 reads SNHLY; CDR2 reads FYNNEI. The CDR3 spans 12 residues. The CDR3 loop reads CASGTGTTEQYF.

The chain couples TRBV3-1 to TRBJ2-1; TCRdb's D gene call, TRBD2, goes unchecked for lack of DNA. The length of the CDR3 is 16 residues. Germline V lookup: CDR1 LGHDT, CDR2 YNNKEL (reference sequence). This CDR3 reads CASSQDWREGYNEQFF.

The chain uses TRBV12-3 or TRBV12-4 and TRBJ1-2; the D call from TCRdb, TRBD1, cannot be confirmed without DNA. The CDR3 has 15 amino acids. This chain's CDR3 is CASSLLTGTGLGYTF.

The rearrangement links TRBV12-3 or TRBV12-4 to TRBJ1-1; TCRdb outputs TRBD1, but without DNA this stays unchecked. The CDR3 spans 14 residues. CDR3 region: CASSDRVLIPEAFF.

The chain couples TRBV5-1 to TRBJ2-3; lacking DNA, the TRBD2 call made by TCRdb goes unchecked. This CDR3 region has 15 residues. Per the germline V gene, CDR1 is SGHRS and CDR2 is YFSETQ. The CDR3 loop is CASSLELAGADTQYF.

V is TRBV6-5 and J is TRBJ2-2; TCRdb selects TRBD2, and the lack of DNA leaves this call unchecked. The CDR3 is made up of 12 amino acids. The germline CDR1 and CDR2 sequences are MNHEY and SVGAGI. This chain's CDR3 is CASAGSHGELFF.

The rearrangement uses TRBV5-6 and TRBJ2-1; TCRdb returns TRBD2, unconfirmable since there is no DNA. Germline lookup yields CDR1 SGHDT and CDR2 YYEEEE. The CDR3 loop spans 16 amino acids. The CDR3 loop is CASSLTSGGAYNEQFF.

This chain links TRBV4-1 with TRBJ2-3; TCRdb outputs TRBD1, but without DNA this stays unchecked. The CDR3 runs to 16 residues. The germline V gene encodes CDR1 MGHRA and CDR2 YSYEKL. This chain's CDR3 is CASSQRPPPATDTQYF.

The J gene is TRBJ2-7, the V gene TRBV20-1; TCRdb's D call, TRBD2, is unchecked because there is no DNA. Germline V gives CDR1 DFQATT, CDR2 SNEGSKA (reference sequence). The length of the CDR3 is 13 residues. CDR3 protein: CSGGGRQNYEQYF.

The V and J genes are TRBV6-5 and TRBJ2-7; without DNA, the TCRdb call of TRBD1 cannot be checked. Germline CDR1 reads MNHEY; CDR2 reads SVGAGI. The CDR3 is 15 residues long. The CDR3 reads CASSYGTGSSDEQYF.

This chain joins TRBV7-9 and TRBJ2-7; the TRBD2 assignment by TCRdb is unverifiable without DNA. The CDR3 spans 14 residues. Germline V gene sequence: CDR1 SEHNR, CDR2 FQNEAQ (reference sequence). The CDR3 loop is CASSLGPSPNEQYF.

The rearrangement links TRBV5-6 to TRBJ2-7; TCRdb outputs TRBD2, but without DNA this stays unchecked. CDR3 length: 17 residues. Germline V gives CDR1 SGHDT, CDR2 YYEEEE. This CDR3 reads CASSYPTYGGNSYEQYF. Full variable domain (outside the CDR3, taken from reference TRBV5-6 and TRBJ2-7): DAGVTQSPTHLIKTRGQQVTLRCSPKSGHDTVSWYQQALGQGPQFIFQYYEEEERQRGNFPDRFSGHQFPNYSSELNVNALLLGDSALYLCASSYPTYGGNSYEQYFGPGTRLTVT.

This chain uses TRBV5-1 with TRBJ2-5; there is no DNA to check the TCRdb D call of TRBD1. Germline V gene data show CDR1 as SGHRS and CDR2 as YFSETQ. This CDR3 has 13 residues. CDR3 sequence: CASSSGTQETQYF.

V usage is TRBV28 and J usage is TRBJ2-5; the D gene TCRdb calls, TRBD2, cannot be checked with no DNA. The CDR3 is 16 residues long. The germline gives CDR1 MDHEN, CDR2 SYDVKM. CDR3 amino acids: CASSLWVAGVGETQYF.

The V gene is TRBV27, the J gene TRBJ1-1; TCRdb indicates TRBD1, and absent DNA this call remains unverified. CDR1 MNHEY and CDR2 SMNVEV come from the germline V gene (reference sequence). This CDR3 region has 14 residues. The CDR3 sequence: CASSRTRDRVRAFF.

The chain joins TRBV5-1 to TRBJ2-3. This CDR3 contains 15 residues. Germline values: CDR1 SGHRS, CDR2 YFSETQ. This CDR3 is CASSLSRSFTDTQYF.

The chain employs TRBV28 and TRBJ2-3; TCRdb lists TRBD1, though no DNA is available to test this call. The CDR3 is 15 amino acids. The germline gives CDR1 MDHEN, CDR2 SYDVKM. The chain's CDR3 is CASSLGHPSTDTQYF.

The V call is TRBV12-3 or TRBV12-4, the J call TRBJ1-5. CDR3 length: 14 amino acids. The CDR3 sequence is CASSLAGRHQPQHF.

This chain connects TRBV15 to TRBJ1-5; the D gene TCRdb calls, TRBD1, cannot be checked with no DNA. Germline V gene data show CDR1 as LNHNV and CDR2 as YYDKDF (reference sequence). The CDR3 has 14 residues. The CDR3 here is CATSRDRGGQPQHF. Using reference TRBV15 and TRBJ1-5 for the parts outside the CDR3, the full variable domain is DAMVIQNPRYQVTQFGKPVTLSCSQTLNHNVMYWYQQKSSQAPKLLFHYYDKDFNNEADTPDNFQSRRPNTSFCFLDIRSPGLGDTAMYLCATSRDRGGQPQHFGDGTRLSIL.

The V gene is TRBV6-5, the J gene TRBJ2-2; TCRdb indicates TRBD1, and absent DNA this call remains unverified. Germline loops: CDR1 MNHEY, CDR2 SVGAGI. CDR3 length equals 13 residues. CDR3 loop: CASSYGALGELFF.

The chain carries TRBV2 and TRBJ2-2; TCRdb's D call of TRBD1 is untestable without DNA. This CDR3 is built from 14 residues. In germline, CDR1 is SNHLY, CDR2 FYNNEI. CDR3 region: CASIQRGGTGELFF.

The chain is built from TRBV9 and TRBJ2-1. This CDR3 has 12 residues. Germline CDR1 reads SGDLS; CDR2 reads YYNGEE. This CDR3 is CASSVNGNEQFF. Full variable domain (remainder filled in from reference TRBV9 and TRBJ2-1): DSGVTQTPKHLITATGQRVTLRCSPRSGDLSVYWYQQSLDQGLQFLIQYYNGEERAKGNILERFSAQQFPDLHSELNLSSLELGDSALYFCASSVNGNEQFFGPGTRLTVL.

The chain links TRBV11-2 to TRBJ2-3. This CDR3 has 15 amino acids. Germline V gene sequence: CDR1 SGHAT, CDR2 FQNNGV. This CDR3 is CASSTFSGFPDTQYF.

This chain links TRBV28 with TRBJ1-1; the TCRdb D gene call, TRBD1, has no DNA to confirm it. CDR1 and CDR2 (germline): MDHEN, SYDVKM. This CDR3 has 17 amino acids. The CDR3 here is CASARAGFGGGNTEAFF.

The chain uses TRBV7-3 and TRBJ2-5; TCRdb's D call, TRBD1, is unchecked because there is no DNA. The CDR3 is 13 residues long. The germline V gene has CDR1 SGHTA and CDR2 FQGTGA. CDR3 amino acids: CASSPGGQEPQYF.

The chain recombines TRBV2 with TRBJ2-1; TCRdb proposes TRBD1, but this gene call is untestable without DNA. Germline V gives CDR1 SNHLY, CDR2 FYNNEI. The CDR3 is 19 residues long. This CDR3 is CASSVTKSGQEHSYNEQFF.

The V and J genes are TRBV20-1 and TRBJ2-1; the D call from TCRdb, TRBD1, cannot be confirmed without DNA. Germline V lookup: CDR1 DFQATT, CDR2 SNEGSKA (reference sequence). The CDR3 contains 15 residues. The CDR3 protein is CSARRKGGRGYEQFF.

The gene calls are TRBV5-1 and TRBJ2-7; TCRdb's D gene call, TRBD2, goes unchecked for lack of DNA. The germline CDR1 and CDR2 sequences are SGHRS and YFSETQ. The CDR3 has 13 amino acids. The CDR3 loop reads CASSFYPAEEQYF.

This chain uses TRBV29-1 with TRBJ2-5; TCRdb picks TRBD1, but there is no DNA to check that call. CDR3 size: 15 residues. The germline V gene has CDR1 SQVTM and CDR2 ANQGSEA. CDR3: CSVAAGQGYQETQYF.